The T cell receptor beta chain described here comes from a study of shared clonotypes between healthy human individuals. Broader study findings: Naive subsets usually exceeded memory subsets in estimated richness. Large sequencing depth failed to make sorted-subset sequencing complete, rarefaction showed.

Only in-frame clones appear in the TCRdb table, and some are missing; sequencing was by immunoSEQ multiplex PCR. The sample consists of roughly 2.5 million clones, just over 90% of them appearing once. The germline gives CDR1 SEHNR, CDR2 FQNEAQ (reference sequence). With 4 bases removed from V and 0 bases from J, the gap between germline ends came to 13 bases. There are 16 residues in the CDR3. For this clone: Its target is not known.

The sequence was collected from a young man in good health. The specimen was naive CD4+ T cells sorted from blood. Noted subset: CD45RA+ positively selected. The rearrangement uses TRBV7-9 and TRBJ2-4, with D unclear. CDR3 bases: TGTGCCAGCAGCTCGGACCTACCGGTAGCCAAAAACATTCAGTACTTC. Translating it yields CASSSDLPVAKNIQYF.